This section outlines one TCR beta chain sequence together with its context. Its antigen remains undetermined. Qualities for individual bases were not recorded, and no much larger clone is one base off. To sequence the TCRbeta CDR3 region, genomic DNA was isolated from the sorted cells. The immunoSEQ Assay was used for sequencing of TCRbeta CDR3 regions. Sourced from immuneACCESS, this table was stored by TCRdb with only in-frame sequences that have V and J called. A share of the clones is absent; for the studies checked, an unresolved V gene accounts for under half, and the remainder has no known explanation. The sample includes around 23,000 clones, with about 80% observed a single time. The ten largest clonotypes hold approximately 30% of the sample. The data are from a study of OX40 agonist ivuxolimab in advanced cancers. Looking at the study overall: Ivuxolimab was an agonistic, fully human IgG2 monoclonal antibody directed against OX40 (CD134), a costimulatory receptor. Peripheral TCRbeta sequencing aimed to test whether ivuxolimab altered TCR sequence diversity and caused clonal T-cell expansion. Three dose-escalation patients achieved partial responses, one with hepatocellular carcinoma and two with cutaneous melanoma. Prior anti-PD-1, anti-PD-L1 or anti-CTLA-4 therapy was permitted, and 40% of dose-escalation patients had received checkpoint inhibitors. The monotherapy dose-escalation portion (N of about 49 patients) of the phase I ivuxolimab trial is reported in the paper. Intravenous ivuxolimab was administered to patients every 2 weeks at six dose levels: 0.01, 0.1, 0.3, 1.5, 3 and 10 mg/kg. A male proportion of around 80% and a mean age of around 60 years, ranging from about 20 to 85, were recorded for the dose-escalation cohort. Of the roughly 54 dose-escalation patients, hepatocellular carcinoma was present in about 20, melanoma in some 15, renal cell carcinoma in 9 and head and neck cancer in 9.

The study at large found these results: Partial responders in the 0.1-3.0 mg/kg groups had among the lowest normalized peripheral clonal expansion, especially among CD8+ T cells. At doses from 0.1 to 3.0 mg/kg, clonal expansion was seen in both CD4+ and CD8+ blood T cells between baseline and week 6. Low levels of normalized T-cell clonal expansion were also seen in some nonresponding patients. On average, CD8+ T cells showed more expanded clones than CD4+ T cells after ivuxolimab. The antigen specificity of the peripheral T cells that underwent clonal expansion was not determined.

Patients with autoimmune disease history or receiving systemic immunosuppression were excluded from the trial. In every dose cohort, peripheral blood was drawn for TCR sequencing at baseline, cycle 4 day 1, and cycle 7 day 1. Samples were obtained from an open-label, multicenter, first-in-human phase I dose-escalation trial of ivuxolimab. Adults with locally advanced or metastatic melanoma, renal cell carcinoma, hepatocellular carcinoma or head and neck squamous cell carcinoma were enrolled in the trial. Before TCR sequencing, CD4+ T cells and CD8+ T cells were sorted from peripheral blood as separate populations. For this chain, trimming is 8 bases at the V end and 3 bases at the J end, and the number of junction bases without a gene match is 12. The CDR3 runs 15 residues from the cysteine to the phenylalanine. The kept DNA is CDR3 alone, 45 bases in frame from the first base.

Sequencing used CD4+ or CD8+ T cells sorted from blood, obtained in a trial of the OX40 agonist ivuxolimab. The origin of this receptor is an adult with an advanced solid tumor such as melanoma, head and neck, liver or kidney cancer. This chain joins TRBV5-3 to TRBJ2-7; the central 9 bases match TRBD1. TRBV5-3 is identified as an open reading frame with a role that is uncertain. The nucleotide sequence reads TGTGCCAGCAGCGCCTTGGACAGGGGAATCTACGAGCAGTACTTC. It is translated as CASSALDRGIYEQYF.